This entry lists 10 T cell receptor beta chains sequenced from one sample in a study of shared clonotypes between healthy human individuals (TCRdb year 2020). Libraries were built with the immunoSEQ multiplex PCR assay. In its TCRdb copy, this immuneACCESS table keeps in-frame sequences only and misses some clones. Where compared with another copy, unresolved V genes explain less than half of these, and the others have no known cause. The sample yields some 900,000 clones; more than 75% were counted once. The ten biggest clones cover roughly 1.5% of the sample. The source material was memory CD4+ T cells sorted from blood. The cell subset or site label here, explained by the study, means: CD45RA-negative fraction. Source of these receptors: a man younger than 35 in good health.

The genes are TRBV4-1 and TRBJ1-1, with a weak D call TRBD1 (5 bases). The CDR3 is made up of 17 amino acids. V was shortened by 0 bases and J by 1 base, with 15 bases between the two germline ends. The germline gives CDR1 MGHRA, CDR2 YSYEKL. The CDR3, as DNA: TGCGCCAGCAGCCAAGATCGGGGGGAAAGAAGGAACACTGAAGCTTTCTTT. It specifies CASSQDRGERRNTEAFF.

The chain has TRBV10-3 and TRBJ2-3; tentative D call: TRBD2 (6 bases). V was clipped by 10 bases and J by 6 bases, with 20 bases between them. Germline CDR1 ENHRY, CDR2 SYGVKD. The length of the CDR3 is 14 residues. CDR3 residues: CATKLAPGVDTQYF. The CDR3 region has the DNA TGTGCCACCAAGCTAGCGCCCGGGGTTGATACGCAGTATTTT.

This clone has just a few counts. This chain uses TRBV10-2 with TRBJ1-5, with 11 bases fitting TRBD1. The CDR3 totals 14 residues. J gave up 6 bases and V 10 bases, and 8 bases lay outside the gene matches. The germline CDR1 and CDR2 sequences are WSHSY and SAAADI. This CDR3 reads CATWVGTGGQPQHF. Written as DNA, the CDR3 is TGCGCCACCTGGGTCGGGACAGGGGGTCAGCCCCAGCATTTT.

Written as DNA, the CDR3 is TGTGCCAGCAGCTTAGTCGGAAACTACGAGCAGTACTTC. It encodes CASSLVGNYEQYF. The chain is built from TRBV11-3 and TRBJ2-7; D uncertain. Germline-derived CDR1 and CDR2 are SGHNT and YENEEA. Trimming removed 1 base at V and 3 bases at J, with 7 bases between. The CDR3 is 13 residues long.

The CDR3 nucleotides read TGTGCCAGCAGCTATCCTGGACAGGGCCCGCACGAGCAGTACTTC. This gives the protein CASSYPGQGPHEQYF. This chain uses TRBV7-9 with TRBJ2-7, with 8 bases matching TRBD1. Per the germline V gene, CDR1 is SEHNR and CDR2 is FQNEAQ (reference sequence). J lost 5 bases, V lost 4 bases, and 10 bases had no gene match. The CDR3 runs 15 residues.

This clone came up once. This rearrangement joins TRBV27 to TRBJ1-6, with 9 bases aligning to TRBD1. Trimming cost V 3 bases and J 7 bases; bases outside gene matches: 4. Germline CDR1 reads MNHEY; CDR2 reads SMNVEV (reference sequence). This CDR3 spans 15 amino acids. The CDR3 region has the DNA TGTGCCAGCAGTTTCGGGACAGGGTACAATTCACCCCTCCACTTT. This codes for CASSFGTGYNSPLHF.

This clone has a handful of counts. The chain links TRBV29-1 to TRBJ2-3, with 9 bases matching TRBD2. The junction had 9 bases not matched to a gene; V was cut back by 4 bases and J by 7 bases. The V gene's germline CDR1 is SQVTM and CDR2 ANQGSEA. This CDR3 comprises 14 residues. The CDR3 DNA follows: TGCAGCGTTGCTAGTCTAGCGGGACCCAATACGCAGTATTTT. Translated: CSVASLAGPNTQYF.

The gene calls are TRBV9 and TRBJ2-2; no firm D call. The V gene lost 0 bases and the J gene lost 5 bases, with 8 bases spanning the gap. Germline CDR1 reads SGDLS; CDR2 reads YYNGEE. The CDR3 has 14 amino acids. The CDR3 coding sequence is TGTGCCAGCAGCGTAGATCCCGAAACCGGGGAGCTGTTTTTT. It specifies CASSVDPETGELFF. Based on the CDR3 plus reference TRBV9 and TRBJ2-2, the full variable domain is DSGVTQTPKHLITATGQRVTLRCSPRSGDLSVYWYQQSLDQGLQFLIQYYNGEERAKGNILERFSAQQFPDLHSELNLSSLELGDSALYFCASSVDPETGELFFGEGSRLTVL.

The chain has TRBV28 and TRBJ2-3; no definite D call. The germline V gene encodes CDR1 MDHEN and CDR2 SYDVKM. This CDR3 has 14 amino acids. Trimming took off 3 bases at V and 4 bases at J, with 11 bases between the two ends. CDR3 amino acids: CASSLVGAADTQYF. The CDR3 nucleotides are TGTGCCAGCAGTTTGGTGGGCGCGGCAGATACGCAGTATTTT.

The V call is TRBV7-8, the J call TRBJ2-7; D uncertain. Germline V gives CDR1 SGHVS, CDR2 FQNEAQ. The CDR3 sequence is 12 residues long. Trimming cost V 6 bases and J 2 bases, with 8 bases left between them. The CDR3 coding sequence is TGTGCCAGCAGACAGTCGACCTACGAGCAGTACTTC. Translating gives CASRQSTYEQYF. The full variable domain, with the rest looked up from reference TRBV7-8 and TRBJ2-7, is GAGVSQSPRYKVAKRGQDVALRCDPISGHVSLFWYQQALGQGPEFLTYFQNEAQLDKSGLPSDRFFAERPEGSVSTLKIQRTQQEDSAVYLCASRQSTYEQYFGPGTRLTVT.